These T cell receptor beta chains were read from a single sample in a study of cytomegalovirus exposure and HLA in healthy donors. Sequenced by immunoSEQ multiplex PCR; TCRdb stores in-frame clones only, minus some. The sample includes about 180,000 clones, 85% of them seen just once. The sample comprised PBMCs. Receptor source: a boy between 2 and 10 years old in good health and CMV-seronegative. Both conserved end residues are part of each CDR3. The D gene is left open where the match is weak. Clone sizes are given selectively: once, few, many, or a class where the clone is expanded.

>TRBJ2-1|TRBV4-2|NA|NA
CASSQEMSGYNEQFF
TGTGCCAGCAGCCAAGAAATGTCCGGCTACAATGAGCAGTTCTTC
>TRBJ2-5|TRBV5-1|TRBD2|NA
CASSQGLAGGKETQYF
TGCGCCAGCAGCCAAGGACTAGCGGGAGGGAAAGAGACCCAGTACTTC
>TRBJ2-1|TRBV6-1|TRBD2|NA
CASSELAGGRRFF
TGTGCCAGCAGTGAACTAGCGGGAGGGCGTCGGTTCTTC
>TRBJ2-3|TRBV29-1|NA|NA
CSVSGDTSTDTQYF
TGCAGCGTCTCCGGGGACACTAGCACAGATACGCAGTATTTT
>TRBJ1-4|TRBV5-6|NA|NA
CASSLTPRGGEKLFF
TGTGCCAGCAGCTTAACACCCAGGGGCGGGGAAAAACTGTTTTTT
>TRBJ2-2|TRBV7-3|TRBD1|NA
CASSSRDRSAGELFF
TGTGCCAGCAGCTCTCGGGACAGGTCCGCCGGGGAGCTGTTTTTT
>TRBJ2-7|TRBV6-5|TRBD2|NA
CASRGLAGTYEQYF
TGTGCCAGCAGGGGACTAGCGGGGACCTACGAGCAGTACTTC
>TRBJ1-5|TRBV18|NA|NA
CASSTNQGSNQPQHF
TGTGCCAGCTCGACCAACCAGGGGAGCAATCAGCCCCAGCATTTT
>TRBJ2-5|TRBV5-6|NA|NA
CASSLDPREETQYF
TGTGCCAGCAGCTTGGACCCCAGGGAAGAGACCCAGTACTTC
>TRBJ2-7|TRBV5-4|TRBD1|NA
CASRPGGLTSEQYF
TGTGCCAGCAGGCCAGGGGGCCTTACTAGCGAGCAGTACTTC
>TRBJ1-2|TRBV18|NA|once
CASSPPGLSRGYGYTF
TGTGCCAGCTCACCACCGGGACTTTCTAGGGGCTATGGCTACACCTTC
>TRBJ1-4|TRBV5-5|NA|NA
CASTQLATNEKLFF
TGTGCCAGCACCCAACTTGCAACTAATGAAAAACTGTTTTTT
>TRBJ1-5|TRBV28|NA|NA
CASSRGTGGARNQPQHF
TGTGCCAGCAGCCGCGGGACTGGGGGGGCAAGGAATCAGCCCCAGCATTTT
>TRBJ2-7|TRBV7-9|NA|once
CSSSLYQRQYF
TGTTCCAGCAGCTTATACCAGCGACAGTACTTC
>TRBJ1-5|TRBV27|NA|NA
CATGRGQLQHF
TGTGCGACGGGGAGGGGTCAGCTCCAGCATTTT
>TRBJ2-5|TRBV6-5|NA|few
CASSYGPLWETQYF
TGTGCCAGCAGTTACGGGCCGCTGTGGGAGACCCAGTACTTC
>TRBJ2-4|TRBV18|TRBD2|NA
CASSPDGGGNKNIQYF
TGTGCCAGCTCACCGGATGGGGGGGGAAACAAAAACATTCAGTACTTC